Listed below are T cell receptor beta chains from one sample, sequenced in a study of cytomegalovirus exposure and HLA in healthy donors. The protocol was immunoSEQ multiplex PCR, while the TCRdb copy is restricted to in-frame clones and leaves out a portion. The sample table sets out 200,000 to 250,000 clones. Source material: PBMCs. These receptors were taken from a girl under 10 years old in good health and CMV-seropositive. Both conserved end residues are part of each CDR3.

V: TRBV19; J: TRBJ2-1; CDR3: CASSIEERVIYNEQFF
V: TRBV28; J: TRBJ1-2; CDR3: CASRQGTGVNYGYTF
V: TRBV13; J: TRBJ2-7; CDR3: CASSAPTSGRAEQYF
V: TRBV7-9; J: TRBJ2-1; CDR3: CASSYVPGLAGGLSDEQFF
V: TRBV7-2; J: TRBJ2-1; CDR3: CASSPDRYNEQFF
V: TRBV18; J: TRBJ2-2; CDR3: CASSPVGYTGELFF
V: TRBV7-9; J: TRBJ1-5; CDR3: CASSPQGSSNQPQHF
V: TRBV7-9; J: TRBJ2-1; CDR3: CASRGDSRNEQFF
V: TRBV7-9; J: TRBJ2-4; CDR3: CASSLAGQNKNIQYF
V: TRBV13; J: TRBJ2-1; CDR3: CASSANARDSTYNEQFF
V: TRBV5-1; J: TRBJ2-1; CDR3: CASSASSGAVNEQFF
V: TRBV4-1; J: TRBJ2-5; CDR3: CASSTLQGAGETQYF
V: TRBV18; J: TRBJ1-2; CDR3: CASSTGTGGFNGYTF
V: TRBV30; J: TRBJ2-1; CDR3: CAWSPSGNEQFF
V: TRBV28; J: TRBJ1-1; CDR3: CASSQRRTGEGF
V: TRBV10-3; J: TRBJ2-2; CDR3: CAISESTGGRAGELFF
V: TRBV13; J: TRBJ2-7; CDR3: CASSRWTGDRPYEQYF
V: TRBV6-5; J: TRBJ1-2; CDR3: CASSIQDSNYGYTF
V: TRBV6-6; J: TRBJ1-2; CDR3: CASSLGPGHGGYTF
V: TRBV27; J: TRBJ2-7; CDR3: CASSLTPGTSGTGGYEQYF
V: TRBV28; J: TRBJ1-2; CDR3: CASETGGYGYTF
V: TRBV28; J: TRBJ1-5; CDR3: CASSLNTGGTQHF
V: TRBV28; J: TRBJ2-1; CDR3: CASSLAGDNEQFF
V: TRBV6-6; J: TRBJ2-1; CDR3: CASSPLGEGYNEQFF
V: TRBV18; J: TRBJ2-5; CDR3: CASSPLQGKQETQYF
V: TRBV10-3; J: TRBJ2-5; CDR3: CAISESTRGRETQYF
V: TRBV30; J: TRBJ2-1; CDR3: CAWSEPGRVNEQFF
V: TRBV4-1; J: -; CDR3: CASSQVGGRAPYEQYF
V: TRBV19; J: TRBJ1-4; CDR3: CASSRHATNEKLFF
V: TRBV9; J: TRBJ2-1; CDR3: CASNSEQFF